The T cell receptor (beta chain) described here comes from a study of T cells in Graves' hyperthyroidism and ophthalmopathy. Germline-derived CDR1 and CDR2 are SGHVS and FNYEAQ. Germline trimming cut 4 bases from V and 6 bases from J; bases unmatched to any gene: 5. There are 15 residues in the CDR3. The study's findings and limits: Most thyroid clonotypes expanded above 0.001 appeared in blood too. Ophthalmopathy was predicted by the model a median of 6.5 months ahead of onset.

This clonotype was detected a few times. The antigen remains unidentified. Using RNA transcripts as the source, TCR beta CDR3 regions were amplified. The HTBI primer set served for first-round RT-PCR of the TCR CDR3. From the multiplex PCR reads, TCRdb called clonotypes with MiXCR, one entry per CDR3 protein. The sample lists around 420,000 distinct CDR3 sequences; roughly 14% were seen once. The genes are TRBV7-6 and TRBJ2-7, with TRBD2 identical over 14 bases. Input material: blood. This clonotype originated in a woman in her late teens or twenties with Graves' hyperthyroidism. The CDR3 here is CASSSGLAGASEQYF. CDR3 in DNA: TGTGCCAGCAGCTCGGGACTAGCGGGAGCTTCCGAGCAGTACTTC.